This record covers a single T cell receptor beta chain. The CDR3 consists of 13 residues. Germline CDR1 and CDR2: SGDLS and YYNGEE. Trimming shortened V by 3 bases and J by 3 bases, and 10 bases separated the two germline ends. Profiled with immunoSEQ multiplex PCR; TCRdb holds only in-frame clones, not every one. The table records over 50,000 clones, approximately 84% of them present only once. This sample was included in a study of OX40 agonist ivuxolimab in advanced cancers. The source is an adult with an advanced solid tumor such as melanoma, head and neck, liver or kidney cancer. This material consisted of CD4+ or CD8+ T cells sorted from blood, taken in a trial of the OX40 agonist ivuxolimab. The chain recombines TRBV9 with TRBJ2-7, with D possibly TRBD2 on 5 matching bases. The CDR3 loop is CASSDGGFYEQYF. The CDR3 region has the DNA TGTGCCAGCAGCGATGGAGGATTCTACGAGCAGTACTTC.